This T cell receptor (beta chain) is from a study of cytomegalovirus exposure and HLA in healthy donors. Notes on the study in general: In a later analysis, at a false discovery rate of 0.05, about 15,000 TCR beta sequences were associated with HLA alleles. Presence/absence analyses treated sequencing depth as roughly uniform across donors. In a later analysis, V- and J-gene trimming of beta chains associated with a DCLRE1C missense variant, replicated independently.

Germline V gene lookup returns CDR1 LNHDA and CDR2 SQIVND (reference sequence). The V and J ends lost 4 bases and 5 bases respectively, with 17 bases between them. This CDR3 spans 16 amino acids. Donors consisted of healthy bone marrow donors. Regarding this clone: Its antigen is still unknown.

The PCR employed 60 Vbeta primers together with 13 Jbeta primers. Here immunoSEQ multiplex PCR was the method, and the copy in TCRdb shows in-frame clones only, minus some. The table includes some 97,000 clones, about 80% detected once. This TCR was recovered from a female donor in good health and CMV-seropositive. This sequence joins TRBV19 and TRBJ1-4; a possible D gene is TRBD1 (5 bases). Input material: PBMCs. This CDR3 is CASSRGPRLPNEKLFF. CDR3 DNA: TGTGCCAGTAGTAGGGGCCCTCGACTCCCGAATGAAAAACTGTTTTTT.